This T cell receptor beta chain was sequenced in a study of OX40 agonist ivuxolimab in advanced cancers. Assay: immunoSEQ multiplex PCR; the TCRdb copy retains only in-frame clones and omits some. The table lists about 68,000 clones, approximately 90% of them singletons. CDR3 length equals 18 residues. Germline CDR1 is LNHDA and CDR2 is SQIVND (reference sequence). Germline trimming cut 5 bases from V and 7 bases from J; bases unmatched to any gene: 17. The sequenced sample was CD4+ or CD8+ T cells sorted from blood, obtained in a trial of the OX40 agonist ivuxolimab. J is TRBJ1-4 and V is TRBV19, with TRBD1 matching over 9 bases. The receptor was isolated from an adult with an advanced solid tumor such as melanoma, head and neck, liver or kidney cancer. For the CDR3, the DNA is TGTGCCAGTAGTCCTCCGGGGACAGGGTTCCCGCGGAGTGAAAAACTGTTTTTT. This translates into CASSPPGTGFPRSEKLFF.